This TCR beta chain derives from a study of blood T cell repertoires in COVID-19. Across the whole study: Both acute and convalescent COVID-19 samples were obtained from the United States, Italy and Spain. T cells, B-cell-depleted T cells, or PBMCs provided the cDNA or gDNA that served as material.

This CDR3 region has 13 residues. Trimming shortened V by 5 bases and J by 2 bases, and 9 bases separated the two germline ends. Generated by immunoSEQ multiplex PCR, the TCRdb table keeps only in-frame clones and is missing some. The table has fewer than 150,000 clones, around 86% seen once. The recovered donors of Cohort 3 showed two negative PCRs, clearance, or symptom resolution. Sequencing was done on a sample of PBMCs or T cells enriched from blood (not recorded which). The receptor was derived from a man aged 25 to 40 who had recovered from COVID-19. The V gene is TRBV12-3 or TRBV12-4, the J gene TRBJ1-2; TRBD1 is a possible D gene (5 bases). This chain's CDR3 is CASSMTENYGYTF. CDR3 nucleotides: TGTGCCAGCAGTATGACAGAGAACTATGGCTACACCTTC.